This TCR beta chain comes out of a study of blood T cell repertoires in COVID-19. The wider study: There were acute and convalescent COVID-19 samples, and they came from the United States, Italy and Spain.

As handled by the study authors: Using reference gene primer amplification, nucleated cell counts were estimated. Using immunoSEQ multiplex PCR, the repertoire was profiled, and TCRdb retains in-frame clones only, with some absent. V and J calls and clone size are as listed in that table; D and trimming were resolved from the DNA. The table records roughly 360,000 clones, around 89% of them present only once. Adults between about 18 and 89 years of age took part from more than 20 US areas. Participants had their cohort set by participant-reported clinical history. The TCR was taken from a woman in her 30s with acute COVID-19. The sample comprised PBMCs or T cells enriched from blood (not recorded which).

The CDR3 is CASSTTGLRDTIYF. For the CDR3, the DNA is TGTGCCAGCTCAACTACAGGCCTCAGAGACACCATATATTTT. The chain couples TRBV18 to TRBJ1-3; TRBD1 might be the D (5 bases). From germline, CDR1 is KGHSH and CDR2 LQKENI. V was trimmed by 5 bases and J by 8 bases, leaving 16 bases between them. The length of the CDR3 is 14 residues.